The clone carrying this T cell receptor (beta chain) has ten or more counts. TCR beta cDNA was reverse-transcribed from 400 to 500 ng of total RNA. The reaction used a constant-region primer and ProtoScript II reverse transcriptase. Slightly modified ARM-PCR served as the procedure for the TCR beta libraries. These libraries came from three rounds of nested multiplex PCR. It was with TRBV1-TRBV30 forward primers and a C-beta reverse primer that the first two PCR rounds were run, at 10 cycles each. One entry per CDR3 protein results from TCRdb running MiXCR on the multiplex PCR reads. This table has roughly 86,000 distinct CDR3 sequences, approximately 72% appearing once. The data originate from a study of tumor-infiltrating lymphocytes in primary liver carcinoma. CDR3 length equals 13 residues. The germline V gene encodes CDR1 SGHRS and CDR2 YFSETQ. V lost 2 bases and J 1 base, leaving 4 bases between the germline ends.

Bulk tissue was left unsorted, and RNA and DNA were co-extracted from 20-30 mg of it. The genes are TRBV5-1 and TRBJ2-1; D gene uncertain. This sequence was found in a man in his forties with primary liver carcinoma and hepatitis B virus infection. Source material: tumor-adjacent normal liver tissue. The CDR3 loop reads CASSLESYNEQFF. CDR3 in DNA: TGCGCCAGCAGCTTAGAGTCCTACAATGAGCAGTTCTTC.